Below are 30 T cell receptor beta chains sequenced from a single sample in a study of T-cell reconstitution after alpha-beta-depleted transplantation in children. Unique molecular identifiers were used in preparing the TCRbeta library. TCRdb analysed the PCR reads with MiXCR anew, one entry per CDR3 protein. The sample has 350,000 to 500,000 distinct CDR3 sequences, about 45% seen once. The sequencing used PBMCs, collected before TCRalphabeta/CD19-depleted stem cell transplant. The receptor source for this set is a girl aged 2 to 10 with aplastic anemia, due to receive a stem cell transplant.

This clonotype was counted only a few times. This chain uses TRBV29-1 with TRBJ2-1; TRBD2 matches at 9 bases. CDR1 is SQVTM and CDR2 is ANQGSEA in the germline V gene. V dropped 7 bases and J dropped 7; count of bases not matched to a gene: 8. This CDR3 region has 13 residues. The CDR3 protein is CSGRGRGSNEQFF. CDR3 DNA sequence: TGCAGCGGACGCGGGAGGGGATCGAATGAGCAGTTCTTC.

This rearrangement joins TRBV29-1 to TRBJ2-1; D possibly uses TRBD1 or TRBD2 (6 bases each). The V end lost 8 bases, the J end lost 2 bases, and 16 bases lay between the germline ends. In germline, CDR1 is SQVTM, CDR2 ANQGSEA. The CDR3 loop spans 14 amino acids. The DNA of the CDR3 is TGCAGCACACTAGGAGGGACAACCTACAATGAGCAGTTCTTC. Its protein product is CSTLGGTTYNEQFF.

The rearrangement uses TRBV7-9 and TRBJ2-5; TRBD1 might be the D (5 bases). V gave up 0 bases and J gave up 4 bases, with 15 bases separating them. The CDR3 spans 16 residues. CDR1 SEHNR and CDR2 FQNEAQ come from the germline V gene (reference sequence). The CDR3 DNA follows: TGTGCCAGCAGCTTAGCGCCAACAGGAAAGCGAGAGACCCAGTACTTC. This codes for CASSLAPTGKRETQYF.

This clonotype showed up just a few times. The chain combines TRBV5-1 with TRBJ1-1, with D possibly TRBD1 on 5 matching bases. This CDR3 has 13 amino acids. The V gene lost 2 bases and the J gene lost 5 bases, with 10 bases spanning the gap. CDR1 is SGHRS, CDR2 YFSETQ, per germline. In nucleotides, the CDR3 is TGCGCCAGCAGCTTTGAGGGGTGGACTGAAGCTTTCTTT. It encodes CASSFEGWTEAFF.

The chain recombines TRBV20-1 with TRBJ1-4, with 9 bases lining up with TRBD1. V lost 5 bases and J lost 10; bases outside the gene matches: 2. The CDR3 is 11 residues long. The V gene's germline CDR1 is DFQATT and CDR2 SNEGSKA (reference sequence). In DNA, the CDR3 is TGCAGTGCTCCGACAGGGGGAAAACTGTTTTTT. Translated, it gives CSAPTGGKLFF.

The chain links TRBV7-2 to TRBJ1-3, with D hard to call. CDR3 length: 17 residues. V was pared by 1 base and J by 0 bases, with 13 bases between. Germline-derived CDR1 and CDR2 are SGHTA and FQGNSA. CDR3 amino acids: CASSLGPPALSGNTIYF. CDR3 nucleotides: TGTGCCAGCAGCTTAGGACCTCCCGCACTCTCTGGAAACACCATATATTTT.

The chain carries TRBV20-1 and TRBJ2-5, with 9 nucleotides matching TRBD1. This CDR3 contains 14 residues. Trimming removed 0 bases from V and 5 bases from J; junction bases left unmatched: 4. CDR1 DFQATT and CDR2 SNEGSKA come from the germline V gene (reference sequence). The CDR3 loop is CSARDPTGGETQYF. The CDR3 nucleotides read TGCAGTGCTAGAGATCCGACAGGGGGGGAGACCCAGTACTTC.

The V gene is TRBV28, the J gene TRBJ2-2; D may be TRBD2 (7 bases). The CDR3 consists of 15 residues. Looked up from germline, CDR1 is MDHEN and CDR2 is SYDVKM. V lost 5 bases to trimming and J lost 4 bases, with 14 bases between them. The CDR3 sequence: CASSRGGGSTGELFF. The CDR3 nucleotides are TGTGCCAGCAGTCGAGGGGGGGGAAGCACCGGGGAGCTGTTTTTT.

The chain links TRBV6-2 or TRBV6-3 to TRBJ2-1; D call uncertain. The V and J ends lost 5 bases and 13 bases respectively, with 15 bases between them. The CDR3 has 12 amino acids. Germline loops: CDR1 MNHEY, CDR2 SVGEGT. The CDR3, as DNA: TGTGCCAGCAGTCCCGACCCTTGGTATCAGTTCTTC. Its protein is CASSPDPWYQFF.

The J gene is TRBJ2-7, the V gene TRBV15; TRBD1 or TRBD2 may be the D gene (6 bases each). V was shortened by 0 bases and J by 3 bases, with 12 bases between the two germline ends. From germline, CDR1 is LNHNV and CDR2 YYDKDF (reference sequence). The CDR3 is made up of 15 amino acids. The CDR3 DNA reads TGTGCCACCAGCAGAGACCCGGGGGCCGTCTACGAGCAGTACTTC. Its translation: CATSRDPGAVYEQYF.

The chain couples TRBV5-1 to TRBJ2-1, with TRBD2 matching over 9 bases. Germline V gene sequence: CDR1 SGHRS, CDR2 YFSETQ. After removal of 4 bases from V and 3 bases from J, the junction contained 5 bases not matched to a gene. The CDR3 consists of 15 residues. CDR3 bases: TGCGCCAGCAGCGCCGGGACTAGCAACTACAATGAGCAGTTCTTC. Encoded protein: CASSAGTSNYNEQFF. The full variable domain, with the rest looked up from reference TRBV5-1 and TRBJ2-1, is KAGVTQTPRYLIKTRGQQVTLSCSPISGHRSVSWYQQTPGQGLQFLFEYFSETQRNKGNFPGRFSGRQFSNSRSEMNVSTLELGDSALYLCASSAGTSNYNEQFFGPGTRLTVL.

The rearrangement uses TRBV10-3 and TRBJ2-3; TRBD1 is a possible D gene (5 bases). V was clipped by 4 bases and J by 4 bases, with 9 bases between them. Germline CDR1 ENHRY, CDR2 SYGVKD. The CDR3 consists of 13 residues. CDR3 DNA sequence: TGTGCCATCAGTGGGACAAATGCAGATACGCAGTATTTT. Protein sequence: CAISGTNADTQYF.

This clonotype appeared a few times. The CDR3 DNA is TGTGCCTGGAGTGTACCCGGGAATTCACCCCTCCACTTT. Amino acid sequence: CAWSVPGNSPLHF. V usage is TRBV30 and J usage is TRBJ1-6; no clear D. From germline, CDR1 is GTSNPN and CDR2 SVGIG (reference sequence). CDR3 length: 13 residues. V shed 0 bases and J shed 7 bases, with 7 bases lying between them.

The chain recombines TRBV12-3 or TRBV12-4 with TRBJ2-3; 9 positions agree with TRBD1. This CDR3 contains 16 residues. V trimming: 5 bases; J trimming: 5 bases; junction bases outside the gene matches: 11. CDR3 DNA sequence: TGTGCCAGCAGTGATCGCCGGGACAGGGCACAAGATACGCAGTATTTT. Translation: CASSDRRDRAQDTQYF.

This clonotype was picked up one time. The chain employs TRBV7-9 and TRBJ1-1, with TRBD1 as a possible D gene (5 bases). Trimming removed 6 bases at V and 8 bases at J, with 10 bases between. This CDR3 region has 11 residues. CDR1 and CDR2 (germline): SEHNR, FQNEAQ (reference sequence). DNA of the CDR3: TGTGCCAGCAGGGGGACCTTGGAAGCTTTCTTT. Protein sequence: CASRGTLEAFF.

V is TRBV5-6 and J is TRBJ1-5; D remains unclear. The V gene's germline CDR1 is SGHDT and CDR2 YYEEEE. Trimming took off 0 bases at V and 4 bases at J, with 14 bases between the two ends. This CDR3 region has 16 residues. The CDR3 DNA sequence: TGTGCCAGCAGCTTGGCCCGAACACCTGTAAATCAGCCCCAGCATTTT. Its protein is CASSLARTPVNQPQHF.

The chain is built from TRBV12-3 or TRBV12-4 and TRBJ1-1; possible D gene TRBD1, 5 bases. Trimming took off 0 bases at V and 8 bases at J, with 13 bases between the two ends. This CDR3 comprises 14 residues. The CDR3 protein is CASSLASGRGEAFF. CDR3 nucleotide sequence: TGTGCCAGCAGTTTAGCCTCGGGTCGGGGCGAAGCTTTCTTT.

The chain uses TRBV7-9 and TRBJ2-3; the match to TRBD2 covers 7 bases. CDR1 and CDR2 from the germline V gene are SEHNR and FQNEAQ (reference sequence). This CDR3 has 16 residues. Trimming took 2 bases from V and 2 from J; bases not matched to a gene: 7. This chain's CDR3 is CASSLSSSGDTDTQYF. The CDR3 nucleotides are TGTGCCAGCAGCTTAAGCAGCAGCGGGGACACAGATACGCAGTATTTT.

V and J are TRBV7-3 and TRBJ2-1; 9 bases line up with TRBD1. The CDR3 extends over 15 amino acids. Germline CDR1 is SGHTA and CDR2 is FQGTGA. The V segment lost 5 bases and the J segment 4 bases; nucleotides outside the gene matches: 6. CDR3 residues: CASSPSGQGYNEQFF. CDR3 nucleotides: TGTGCCAGCAGCCCATCCGGACAGGGGTACAATGAGCAGTTCTTC.

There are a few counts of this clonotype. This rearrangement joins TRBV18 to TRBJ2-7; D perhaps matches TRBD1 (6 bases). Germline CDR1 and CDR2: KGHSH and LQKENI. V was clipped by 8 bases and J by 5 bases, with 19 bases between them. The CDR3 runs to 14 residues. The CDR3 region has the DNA TGTGCCAGCCCCGGGCAACCAAGACAGGACGAGCAGTACTTC. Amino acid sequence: CASPGQPRQDEQYF.

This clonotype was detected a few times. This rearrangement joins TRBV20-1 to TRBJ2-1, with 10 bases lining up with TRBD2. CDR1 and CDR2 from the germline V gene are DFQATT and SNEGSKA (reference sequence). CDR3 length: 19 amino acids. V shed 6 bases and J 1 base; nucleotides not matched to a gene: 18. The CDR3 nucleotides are TGCAGTGCCGCACCAAGATCCTCTAGCGGGAGTCTTTCCTACAATGAGCAGTTCTTC. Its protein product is CSAAPRSSSGSLSYNEQFF.

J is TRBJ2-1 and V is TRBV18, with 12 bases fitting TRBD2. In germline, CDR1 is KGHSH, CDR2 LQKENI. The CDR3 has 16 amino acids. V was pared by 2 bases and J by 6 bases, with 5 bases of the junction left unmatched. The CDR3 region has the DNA TGTGCCAGCTCACCAAAGAGACTAGCGGGGGTCAATGAGCAGTTCTTC. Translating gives CASSPKRLAGVNEQFF. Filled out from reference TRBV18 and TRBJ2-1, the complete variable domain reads NAGVMQNPRHLVRRRGQEARLRCSPMKGHSHVYWYRQLPEEGLKFMVYLQKENIIDESGMPKERFSAEFPKEGPSILRIQQVVRGDSAAYFCASSPKRLAGVNEQFFGPGTRLTVL.

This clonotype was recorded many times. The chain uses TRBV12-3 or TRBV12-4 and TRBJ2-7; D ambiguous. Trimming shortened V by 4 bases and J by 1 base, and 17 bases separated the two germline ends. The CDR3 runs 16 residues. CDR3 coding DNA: TGTGCCAGCAGTTCAGAGACGGATTTATTTTCCTACGAGCAGTACTTC. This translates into CASSSETDLFSYEQYF.

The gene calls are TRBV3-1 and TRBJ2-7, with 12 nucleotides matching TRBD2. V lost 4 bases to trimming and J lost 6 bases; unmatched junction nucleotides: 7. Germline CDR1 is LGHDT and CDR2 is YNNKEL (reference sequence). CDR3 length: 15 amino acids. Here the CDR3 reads CASSLGTSGYPEQYF. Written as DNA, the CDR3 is TGTGCCAGCAGCCTCGGGACTAGCGGGTACCCCGAGCAGTACTTC.

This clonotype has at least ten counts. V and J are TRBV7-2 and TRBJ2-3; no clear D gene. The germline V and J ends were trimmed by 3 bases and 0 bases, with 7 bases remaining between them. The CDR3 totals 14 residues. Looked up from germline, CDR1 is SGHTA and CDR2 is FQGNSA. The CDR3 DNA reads TGTGCCAGCAGCTTGGCCCCAAGCACAGATACGCAGTATTTT. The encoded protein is CASSLAPSTDTQYF.

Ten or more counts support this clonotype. DNA of the CDR3: TGCGCCAGCAGCTTGACAGTCACCACAGATACGCAGTATTTT. It yields the protein CASSLTVTTDTQYF. The chain carries TRBV5-1 and TRBJ2-3; no clear D. V dropped 1 base and J dropped 2 bases, with 8 bases sitting between them. Germline lookup yields CDR1 SGHRS and CDR2 YFSETQ. This CDR3 has 14 residues.

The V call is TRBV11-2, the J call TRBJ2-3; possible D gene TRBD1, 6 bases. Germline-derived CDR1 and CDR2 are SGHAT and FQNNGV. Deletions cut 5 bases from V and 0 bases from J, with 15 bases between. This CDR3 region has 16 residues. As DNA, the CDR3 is TGTGCCAGCAGCCCAGCCCCGCAGGGGAGCACAGATACGCAGTATTTT. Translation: CASSPAPQGSTDTQYF. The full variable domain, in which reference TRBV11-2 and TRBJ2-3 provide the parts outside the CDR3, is EAGVAQSPRYKIIEKRQSVAFWCNPISGHATLYWYQQILGQGPKLLIQFQNNGVVDDSQLPKDRFSAERLKGVDSTLKIQPAKLEDSAVYLCASSPAPQGSTDTQYFGPGTRLTVL.

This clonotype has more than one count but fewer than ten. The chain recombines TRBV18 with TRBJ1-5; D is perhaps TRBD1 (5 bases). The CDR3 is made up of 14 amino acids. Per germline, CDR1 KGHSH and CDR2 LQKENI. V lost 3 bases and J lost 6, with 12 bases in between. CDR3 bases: TGTGCCAGCTCACCTCTGGACACGGCTCAGCCCCAGCATTTT. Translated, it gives CASSPLDTAQPQHF.

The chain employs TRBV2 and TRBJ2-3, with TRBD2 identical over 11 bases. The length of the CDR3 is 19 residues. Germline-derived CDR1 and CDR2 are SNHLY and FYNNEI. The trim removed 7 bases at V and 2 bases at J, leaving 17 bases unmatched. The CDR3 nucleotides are TGTGCCAGCAATCTCCCAGGGACTAGCGGACCTACCCTCACAGATACGCAGTATTTT. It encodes CASNLPGTSGPTLTDTQYF.

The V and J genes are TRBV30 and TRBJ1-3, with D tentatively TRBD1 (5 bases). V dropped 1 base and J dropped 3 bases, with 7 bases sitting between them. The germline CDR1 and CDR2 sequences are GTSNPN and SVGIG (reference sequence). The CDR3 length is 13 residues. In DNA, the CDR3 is TGTGCCTGGAGTGCAGGGAGTGGAAACACCATATATTTT. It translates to CAWSAGSGNTIYF.